Shown below are 18 T cell receptor beta chains from a single sample sequenced in a study of cytomegalovirus exposure and HLA in healthy donors. PCR employed 60 Vbeta and 13 Jbeta primers. The repertoire was sequenced with immunoSEQ multiplex PCR; TCRdb's copy has only in-frame clones and lacks some. The table records around 160,000 clones, roughly 80% of them present only once. Material for sequencing was PBMCs. Source of these receptors: a male donor in good health and CMV-seropositive.

The chain employs TRBV6-1 and TRBJ1-1; D is perhaps TRBD1 (5 bases). CDR1 is MNHNS, CDR2 SASEGT, per germline. The CDR3 loop spans 14 amino acids. Trimming cost V 8 bases and J 4 bases, with 17 bases left between them. The CDR3 region is CASGVGQGSTEAFF. Written as DNA, the CDR3 is TGTGCCAGCGGGGTGGGGCAGGGTAGCACTGAAGCTTTCTTT.

The chain carries TRBV5-1 and TRBJ2-3; perhaps TRBD2 as D (6 bases). This CDR3 comprises 16 residues. V was cut by 4 bases and J by 4 bases, with 19 bases left in between. The germline gives CDR1 SGHRS, CDR2 YFSETQ. The CDR3 nucleotides read TGCGCCAGCAGCAATGGGAGGACCAACCCTGCAGATACGCAGTATTTT. Its translation: CASSNGRTNPADTQYF.

This clone was detected only a few times. This chain joins TRBV18 and TRBJ1-5; the D gene is possibly TRBD1 (6 bases). V was clipped by 5 bases and J by 0 bases, with 11 bases between them. The CDR3 loop spans 15 amino acids. Germline V gives CDR1 KGHSH, CDR2 LQKENI. The CDR3 DNA follows: TGTGCCAGCTCAGATCAGGGGCCTAGCAATCAGCCCCAGCATTTT. Protein sequence: CASSDQGPSNQPQHF.

The chain has TRBV27 and TRBJ2-1; TRBD2 agrees at 7 bases. Germline V gene lookup returns CDR1 MNHEY and CDR2 SMNVEV (reference sequence). V lost 7 bases, J lost 3 bases, and 21 bases stayed unmatched. There are 19 residues in the CDR3. CDR3 coding DNA: TGTGCCAGCACCCCGCCCTCTACTAGCGCCAATACCAACTACAATGAGCAGTTCTTC. This encodes CASTPPSTSANTNYNEQFF.

The gene calls are TRBV23-1 and TRBJ1-2; TRBD1 might be the D (5 bases). TRBV23-1 is assigned to the ORF class and has an uncertain function. The length of the CDR3 is 16 residues. The V and J ends lost 0 bases and 4 bases respectively, with 15 bases between them. This chain's CDR3 is CASSQSNMAGSYGYTF. As DNA, the CDR3 is TGCGCCAGCAGTCAATCTAACATGGCAGGGTCCTATGGCTACACCTTC.

The J gene is TRBJ1-2, the V gene TRBV9, with a tentative D call TRBD1 (5 bases). Trimming removed 0 bases from V and 5 bases from J, with 8 bases in between. Germline V CDR1 and CDR2: SGDLS, YYNGEE. The CDR3 extends over 13 amino acids. CDR3 DNA: TGTGCCAGCAGCGTAGCGGAGGGGTATGGCTACACCTTC. Amino acid sequence: CASSVAEGYGYTF.

V and J are TRBV29-1 and TRBJ2-5; tentatively, D is TRBD1 (6 bases). CDR3 length equals 14 residues. Between the trimmed V and J ends, which lost 4 bases and 2 bases, there was a span of 14 bases. Germline CDR1 reads SQVTM; CDR2 reads ANQGSEA. DNA for the CDR3: TGCAGCGTTGCTCAGGGGAATGTTCAAGAGACCCAGTACTTC. Encoded protein: CSVAQGNVQETQYF.

This clone has just a few counts. V and J are TRBV30 and TRBJ1-5, with unresolved D. The CDR3 is 13 amino acids. V gave up 0 bases and J gave up 2 bases, with 5 bases separating them. Germline values: CDR1 GTSNPN, CDR2 SVGIG (reference sequence). The CDR3 nucleotides read TGTGCCTGGAGTGTACTTGGCAATCAGCCCCAGCATTTT. Translating gives CAWSVLGNQPQHF.

The genes are TRBV5-6 and TRBJ1-1; D might be TRBD1 (5 bases). The CDR3 extends over 15 amino acids. V was trimmed by 3 bases and J by 1 base, leaving 13 bases between them. Germline CDR1 reads SGHDT; CDR2 reads YYEEEE. The DNA of the CDR3 is TGTGCCAGCAGCTCTCGGCGACAGCAGAACACTGAAGCTTTCTTT. It is translated as CASSSRRQQNTEAFF. The variable domain in full, with the rest retrieved from reference TRBV5-6 and TRBJ1-1, is DAGVTQSPTHLIKTRGQQVTLRCSPKSGHDTVSWYQQALGQGPQFIFQYYEEEERQRGNFPDRFSGHQFPNYSSELNVNALLLGDSALYLCASSSRRQQNTEAFFGQGTRLTVV.

The rearrangement links TRBV27 to TRBJ2-7; the match to TRBD1 covers 9 bases. The CDR3 contains 14 residues. Trimming at V came to 7 bases and at J to 5 bases, leaving 9 bases not matched to a gene. CDR1 MNHEY and CDR2 SMNVEV come from the germline V gene (reference sequence). The CDR3 coding sequence is TGTGCCAGCACCTACCGGGACAGGGTAAACGAGCAGTACTTC. Its protein is CASTYRDRVNEQYF.

This sequence joins TRBV5-1 and TRBJ2-2; 10 nucleotides match TRBD1. Germline CDR1 and CDR2: SGHRS and YFSETQ. The J segment lost 5 bases and the V segment lost 3 bases, leaving 1 base of the junction unmatched. The CDR3 is 14 residues long. DNA of the CDR3: TGCGCCAGCAGCTGGGACAGGGGAACCGGGGAGCTGTTTTTT. This encodes CASSWDRGTGELFF.

The rearrangement links TRBV5-1 to TRBJ2-3; weak D call: TRBD1 (6 bases). The V and J ends lost 1 base and 2 bases respectively, with 14 bases between them. CDR3 length: 16 residues. Germline assignment: CDR1 SGHRS and CDR2 YFSETQ. CDR3 sequence reads: CASSLITGHLTDTQYF. The CDR3 region has the DNA TGCGCCAGCAGCTTGATTACGGGACACCTCACAGATACGCAGTATTTT.

The chain has TRBV10-3 and TRBJ1-1, with unresolved D. Germline assignment: CDR1 ENHRY and CDR2 SYGVKD. This CDR3 is 12 amino acids long. The ends were cut back, 6 bases at V and 5 bases at J, with 10 bases in the middle. The CDR3 loop is CAISPGDTEAFF. In DNA, the CDR3 is TGTGCCATCAGCCCGGGAGATACTGAAGCTTTCTTT.

The gene calls are TRBV25-1 and TRBJ2-7, with unresolved D. The CDR3 runs 11 residues. V dropped 8 bases and J dropped 3 bases, with 8 bases sitting between them. Germline V gene sequence: CDR1 MGHDK, CDR2 SYGVNS. As DNA, the CDR3 is TGTGCCAGCGCGCGAGTCTACGAGCAGTACTTC. Translating gives CASARVYEQYF.

This clone was seen only once. The chain links TRBV27 to TRBJ2-7; 9 bases map to TRBD2. This CDR3 has 18 amino acids. Per the germline V gene, CDR1 is MNHEY and CDR2 is SMNVEV (reference sequence). Unmatched junction bases numbered 12, after V lost 1 base and J lost 2 bases. The CDR3 region is CASSLWASGTSRTYEQYF. Written as DNA, the CDR3 is TGTGCCAGCAGTTTATGGGCTTCCGGGACTAGCAGGACCTACGAGCAGTACTTC.

This clone was recorded a few times. The V gene is TRBV28, the J gene TRBJ2-1, with 11 bases aligning to TRBD2. The CDR3 length is 14 residues. V dropped 7 bases and J dropped 9; count of bases not matched to a gene: 8. CDR1 is MDHEN, CDR2 SYDVKM, per germline. The chain's CDR3 is CASNLAGGPSEQFF. The DNA for the CDR3 is TGTGCCAGCAACCTAGCGGGAGGCCCTAGTGAGCAGTTCTTC.

The gene calls are TRBV4-1 and TRBJ2-1, with D possibly being TRBD2 (5 bases). CDR1 and CDR2 (germline): MGHRA, YSYEKL. V was shortened by 0 bases and J by 7 bases, with 13 bases between the two germline ends. CDR3 size: 15 residues. In nucleotides, the CDR3 is TGCGCCAGCAGCCAAGAGGGGAGTGCGTGGAATGAGCAGTTCTTC. This translates into CASSQEGSAWNEQFF.

This clone was recorded a few times. V gene TRBV7-2 combines with J gene TRBJ2-5; the match to TRBD2 covers 7 bases. Per the germline V gene, CDR1 is SGHTA and CDR2 is FQGNSA. This CDR3 contains 12 residues. J was trimmed by 9 bases and V by 5 bases; bases with no gene match: 6. The DNA for the CDR3 is TGTGCCAGCAGCCCTATTGGGGGGGCCCAGTACTTC. Protein product: CASSPIGGAQYF.